One and the same sample provided the 5 T cell receptor beta chains below, sequenced in a study of blood T cells in healthy people across ages. With a J-beta primer mix and a sample-barcoded 5' primer, a second PCR ran 7 to 11 cycles. TCRdb redid the calling of the 5' RACE reads with MiXCR, one entry per CDR3 protein. This sample carries 1.8 million or so distinct CDR3 sequences, about 39% of them seen once, and the ten largest clones take under 30%. Sequenced sample: blood. The receptor set was obtained from a human donor in good health.

In this sample, this clonotype turned up a few times. The chain joins TRBV7-9 to TRBJ1-1; unclear D gene. This CDR3 region has 15 residues. CDR1 and CDR2 (germline): SEHNR, FQNEAQ (reference sequence). V dropped 2 bases and J dropped 11 bases, with 21 bases sitting between them. The CDR3 nucleotides read TGTGCCAGCAGCTTACAGAGGGCCGCAGGATCGTGGGCTTTCTTT. Protein sequence: CASSLQRAAGSWAFF.

The gene calls are TRBV15 and TRBJ1-2; D ambiguous. From germline, CDR1 is LNHNV and CDR2 YYDKDF (reference sequence). The CDR3 consists of 13 residues. The V gene lost 1 base and the J gene lost 6 bases, with 9 bases spanning the gap. The CDR3: CATSRGSGNGYTF. The CDR3 DNA is TGTGCCACCAGCAGAGGTAGTGGTAATGGCTACACCTTC. Full variable domain (rest looked up from reference TRBV15 and TRBJ1-2): DAMVIQNPRYQVTQFGKPVTLSCSQTLNHNVMYWYQQKSSQAPKLLFHYYDKDFNNEADTPDNFQSRRPNTSFCFLDIRSPGLGDTAMYLCATSRGSGNGYTFGSGTRLTVV.

This clonotype appeared many times. The chain combines TRBV4-2 with TRBJ2-3; 9 positions agree with TRBD1. The CDR3 extends over 14 amino acids. The V segment lost 6 bases and the J segment 1 base; nucleotides outside the gene matches: 2. Germline CDR1 and CDR2: LGHNA and YNFKEQ. The CDR3 here is CASRRDRGTDTQYF. The CDR3 DNA reads as TGTGCCAGCAGACGGGACAGGGGCACAGATACGCAGTATTTT.

The CDR3: CASSEADSDTDTQYF. The CDR3 DNA is TGCGCCAGCAGCGAAGCCGACAGCGACACAGATACGCAGTATTTT. The chain joins TRBV5-1 to TRBJ2-3, with D tentatively TRBD1 (5 bases). The CDR3 is 15 amino acids. Per germline, CDR1 SGHRS and CDR2 YFSETQ. The ends were cut back, 4 bases at V and 2 bases at J, with 14 bases in the middle.

There are a few counts of this clonotype. The chain couples TRBV7-2 to TRBJ1-2; unclear D gene. This CDR3 is 14 amino acids long. Trimming left V 1 base short and J 5 bases short, with 11 bases between. In germline, CDR1 is SGHTA, CDR2 FQGNSA. CDR3 DNA sequence: TGTGCCAGCAGCTTAGGTCCAGCGCCTTATGGCTACACCTTC. It translates to CASSLGPAPYGYTF.